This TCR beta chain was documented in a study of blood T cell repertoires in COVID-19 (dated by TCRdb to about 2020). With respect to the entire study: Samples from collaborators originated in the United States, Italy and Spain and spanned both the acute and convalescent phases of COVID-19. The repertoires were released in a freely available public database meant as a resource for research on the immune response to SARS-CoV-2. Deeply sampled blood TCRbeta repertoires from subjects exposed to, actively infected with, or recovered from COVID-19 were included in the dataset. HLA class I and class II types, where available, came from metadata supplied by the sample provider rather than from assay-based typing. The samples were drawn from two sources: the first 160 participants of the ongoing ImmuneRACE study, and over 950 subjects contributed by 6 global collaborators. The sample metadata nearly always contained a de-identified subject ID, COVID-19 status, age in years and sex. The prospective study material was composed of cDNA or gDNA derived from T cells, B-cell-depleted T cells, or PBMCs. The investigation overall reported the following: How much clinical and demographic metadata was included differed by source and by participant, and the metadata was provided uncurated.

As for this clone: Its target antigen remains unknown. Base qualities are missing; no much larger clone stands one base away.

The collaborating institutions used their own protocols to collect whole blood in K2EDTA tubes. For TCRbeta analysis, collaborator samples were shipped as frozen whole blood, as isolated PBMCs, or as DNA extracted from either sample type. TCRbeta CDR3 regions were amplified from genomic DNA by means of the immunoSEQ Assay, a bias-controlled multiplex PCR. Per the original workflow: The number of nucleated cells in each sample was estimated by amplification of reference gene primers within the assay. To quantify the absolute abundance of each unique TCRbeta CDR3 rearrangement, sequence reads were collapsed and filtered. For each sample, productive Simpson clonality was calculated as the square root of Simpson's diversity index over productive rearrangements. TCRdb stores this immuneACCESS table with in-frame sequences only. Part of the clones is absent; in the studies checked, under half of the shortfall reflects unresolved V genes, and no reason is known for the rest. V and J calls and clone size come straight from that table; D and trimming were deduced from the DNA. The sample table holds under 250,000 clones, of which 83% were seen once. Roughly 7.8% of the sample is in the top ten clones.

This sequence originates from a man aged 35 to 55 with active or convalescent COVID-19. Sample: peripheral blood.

The CDR3 is CASSLGQGGYTEAFF. At the DNA level, the sequence is TGTGCCAGCAGCCTCGGACAGGGGGGATACACTGAAGCTTTCTTT. The rearranged segments are TRBV11-3 and TRBJ1-1; 10 central bases correspond to TRBD1. Germline trimming amounts to 5 bases on V and 3 bases on J, with 6 as the count of junction bases outside the gene matches. Spanning cysteine to phenylalanine, the CDR3 consists of 15 amino acids. Only the CDR3 DNA stays, 45 bases, in frame from base 1. In the germline V gene, CDR1 corresponds to SGHNT and CDR2 to YENEEA.